The 31 T cell receptor beta chains below were found in one sample sequenced in a study of CD8 T cells in Susac syndrome (dated by TCRdb to between 2018 and 2020). Libraries were constructed by the immunoSEQ multiplex PCR assay. RNA was extracted using the RNeasy kit, and roughly 0.5 to 1 microgram was reverse transcribed with random hexamers. The public reads were run again by TCRdb, first through fastp at Q25 and then through MiXCR, and only productive beta chains were kept. Rows matching on CDR3 protein sequence are summarized as one entry with the most common DNA and genes. The sample yields 150,000 or so distinct CDR3 sequences; around 96% were counted once. The ten most abundant clones make up less than 0.15% of the sample. The sequenced sample consisted of CD4+ T cells from PBMCs. Receptors originate from a human donor with Susac syndrome.

The chain employs TRBV29-1 and TRBJ2-1; D possibly uses TRBD1 or TRBD2 (6 bases each). Germline values: CDR1 SQVTM, CDR2 ANQGSEA. The CDR3 spans 11 residues. V was clipped by 4 bases and J by 9 bases, with 10 bases between them. DNA of the CDR3: TGCAGCGTTGCACAGGGAGGTGAGCAGTTCTTC. This gives the protein CSVAQGGEQFF.

This clonotype was seen a handful of times. The rearrangement uses TRBV6-1 and TRBJ2-5, with a possible D match to TRBD1 (6 bases). Germline CDR1 and CDR2: MNHNS and SASEGT. The CDR3 runs 14 residues. The germline V and J ends were trimmed by 5 bases and 2 bases, with 12 bases remaining between them. The CDR3 protein is CASSLSGTQETQYF. CDR3 coding DNA: TGTGCCAGCAGTCTATCCGGGACACAAGAGACCCAGTACTTC.

This chain uses TRBV25-1 with TRBJ1-6; D gene ambiguous. Germline V lookup: CDR1 MGHDK, CDR2 SYGVNS. The CDR3 has 14 residues. Trimming removed 3 bases at V and 9 bases at J, with 12 bases between. The CDR3 here is CASSDRGNVSPLHF. The CDR3 DNA reads as TGTGCCAGCAGTGACCGAGGAAACGTTTCACCCCTCCACTTT.

The V and J genes are TRBV30 and TRBJ1-4; a weak D match, TRBD1 (6 bases). The CDR3 loop spans 13 amino acids. V shed 6 bases and J shed 5 bases, with 13 bases lying between them. The germline V gene has CDR1 GTSNPN and CDR2 SVGIG (reference sequence). The CDR3 region is CACSGGWNEKLFF. CDR3 coding DNA: TGTGCCTGTTCCGGGGGCTGGAATGAAAAACTGTTTTTT.

The J gene is TRBJ2-5, the V gene TRBV7-9; perhaps TRBD1 as D (5 bases). The CDR3 loop spans 17 amino acids. Germline V CDR1 and CDR2: SEHNR, FQNEAQ (reference sequence). V was pared by 1 base and J by 2 bases, with 17 bases between. CDR3 region: CASSLGSAGLVQETQYF. The CDR3 DNA is TGTGCCAGCAGCTTAGGGTCGGCAGGGTTGGTGCAAGAGACCCAGTACTTC.

The rearrangement links TRBV28 to TRBJ1-1; tentatively, D is TRBD1 (5 bases). Per the germline V gene, CDR1 is MDHEN and CDR2 is SYDVKM. CDR3 size: 14 residues. V was clipped by 7 bases and J by 5 bases, with 17 bases between them. This CDR3 is CASTPPGMRTEAFF. Here the CDR3 DNA reads TGTGCCAGCACCCCTCCAGGGATGAGAACTGAAGCTTTCTTT.

The chain joins TRBV4-3 to TRBJ1-2; 10 positions match TRBD1. CDR1 is LGHNA, CDR2 YSLEER, per germline. V dropped 4 bases and J dropped 5; count of bases not matched to a gene: 7. The CDR3 totals 15 residues. The DNA for the CDR3 is TGCGCCAGCAGCCTTAGGACAGGGGGTCGTTATGGCTACACCTTC. Its translation is CASSLRTGGRYGYTF.

The chain combines TRBV30 with TRBJ2-3; possibly TRBD1 for D (6 bases). This CDR3 region has 14 residues. V gave up 0 bases and J gave up 2 bases, with 9 bases separating them. The germline gives CDR1 GTSNPN, CDR2 SVGIG (reference sequence). CDR3 loop: CAWSVGQNTDTQYF. DNA for the CDR3: TGTGCCTGGAGTGTCGGACAGAACACAGATACGCAGTATTTT.

The chain links TRBV5-1 to TRBJ1-1; 7 bases are shared with TRBD1. CDR1 is SGHRS, CDR2 YFSETQ, per germline. The CDR3 sequence is 15 residues long. The V gene end was trimmed by 4 bases and the J gene end by 4 bases; junction bases not matched to a gene: 10. CDR3 residues: CASSGDSSMGTEAFF. CDR3 nucleotide sequence: TGCGCCAGCAGCGGGGACAGTTCTATGGGCACTGAAGCTTTCTTT.

This sequence joins TRBV15 and TRBJ2-3; D is perhaps TRBD1 (5 bases). The germline CDR1 and CDR2 sequences are LNHNV and YYDKDF (reference sequence). V lost 0 bases and J 5 bases, leaving 6 bases between the germline ends. The CDR3 is 13 residues long. CDR3 loop: CATSRDRVDTQYF. The CDR3 nucleotides are TGTGCCACCAGCAGAGACAGGGTAGATACGCAGTATTTT.

This rearrangement joins TRBV29-1 to TRBJ1-2, with D uncertain. This CDR3 is 15 amino acids long. V lost 0 bases and J lost 2, with 13 bases in between. In germline, CDR1 is SQVTM, CDR2 ANQGSEA. Here the CDR3 DNA reads TGCAGCGTTGAAGACCCCGAAGCGGGGAACTATGGCTACACCTTC. This translates into CSVEDPEAGNYGYTF.

V and J are TRBV15 and TRBJ1-5; D gene unclear. The CDR3 is made up of 14 amino acids. The germline V and J ends were trimmed by 0 bases and 8 bases, with 11 bases remaining between them. Germline CDR1 reads LNHNV; CDR2 reads YYDKDF (reference sequence). The CDR3 DNA reads TGTGCCACCAGCAGAGATCTGGTCGAGGAGCCCCAGCATTTT. Translated, it gives CATSRDLVEEPQHF.

V and J are TRBV15 and TRBJ2-7, with 8 bases matching TRBD2. The CDR3 sequence is 16 residues long. CDR1 is LNHNV, CDR2 YYDKDF, per germline (reference sequence). Germline trimming cut 1 base from V and 0 bases from J; bases unmatched to any gene: 5. The CDR3 nucleotides are TGTGCCACCAGCAGAGTTCCGACTAGCGCCTCCTACGAGCAGTACTTC. It encodes CATSRVPTSASYEQYF.

This chain uses TRBV19 with TRBJ1-1, with D unresolved. Trimming pared 0 bases from V and 4 bases from J, leaving 9 bases between. The length of the CDR3 is 14 residues. Germline V gene sequence: CDR1 LNHDA, CDR2 SQIVND (reference sequence). The DNA of the CDR3 is TGTGCCAGTAGTATAGATCGGAGGGTCACTGAAGCTTTCTTT. Its protein product is CASSIDRRVTEAFF.

The rearrangement joins TRBV24-1 to TRBJ2-5, with 9 bases aligning to TRBD2. The CDR3 length is 14 residues. J gave up 4 bases and V 3 bases, and 2 bases lay outside the gene matches. Germline V gene sequence: CDR1 KGHDR, CDR2 SFDVKD. CDR3 nucleotides: TGTGCCACCAGTGATCGAGCGGGAGGAGAGACCCAGTACTTC. As protein: CATSDRAGGETQYF.

The V gene is TRBV19, the J gene TRBJ1-2, with TRBD1 identical over 8 bases. With 6 bases clipped from V and 1 base from J, the junction kept 4 bases outside the gene matches. Germline lookup yields CDR1 LNHDA and CDR2 SQIVND (reference sequence). The CDR3 has 14 residues. CDR3 sequence reads: CASRPRGLNYGYTF. CDR3 bases: TGTGCCAGTAGGCCCAGGGGGCTTAACTATGGCTACACCTTC.

The chain employs TRBV6-5 and TRBJ2-3; the match to TRBD2 covers 9 bases. This CDR3 comprises 18 residues. CDR1 and CDR2 (germline): MNHEY, SVGAGI. The junction had 11 bases not matched to a gene; V was cut back by 4 bases and J by 0 bases. CDR3 residues: CASSSGLAGYSSTDTQYF. The CDR3 bases are TGTGCCAGCAGTTCGGGGCTAGCGGGATACTCTAGCACAGATACGCAGTATTTT.

The chain couples TRBV2 to TRBJ2-7; 8 nucleotides line up with TRBD1. CDR1 and CDR2 from the germline V gene are SNHLY and FYNNEI. V shed 5 bases and J 2 bases; nucleotides not matched to a gene: 5. CDR3 length equals 14 residues. The CDR3 bases are TGTGCCAGCAGTCCGGGGACAGGTGCCTACGAGCAGTACGTC. Translating gives CASSPGTGAYEQYV.

The V gene is TRBV30, the J gene TRBJ2-7; D not certain. The germline V gene has CDR1 GTSNPN and CDR2 SVGIG (reference sequence). The CDR3 spans 12 residues. Trimming cost V 5 bases and J 1 base, with 9 bases left between them. The CDR3 nucleotides are TGTGCCTGGGGACCGACTTCCTACGAGCAGTACTTC. It yields the protein CAWGPTSYEQYF.

This chain uses TRBV4-3 with TRBJ2-1; no definite D call. Per germline, CDR1 LGHNA and CDR2 YSLEER. The CDR3 spans 13 residues. Trimming stripped 3 bases from V and 7 bases from J, with 10 bases between. CDR3 DNA: TGCGCCAGCAGCCAGCAGAGTCTGAATGAGCAGTTCTTC. It encodes CASSQQSLNEQFF.

The chain has TRBV19 and TRBJ1-1; the D is unclear. Germline CDR1 is LNHDA and CDR2 is SQIVND (reference sequence). V was shortened by 5 bases and J by 1 base, with 14 bases between the two germline ends. The CDR3 is 15 residues long. CDR3 in DNA: TGTGCCAGTAGTCCCGGGCGGACGGCGAACACTGAAGCTTTCTTT. It specifies CASSPGRTANTEAFF.

The CDR3 here is CASSQWGGQAYEQYF. In nucleotides, the CDR3 is TGTGCCAGCAGCCAGTGGGGCGGCCAGGCCTACGAGCAGTACTTC. The rearrangement uses TRBV3-1 and TRBJ2-7; weak D call: TRBD1 (5 bases). Germline CDR1 is LGHDT and CDR2 is YNNKEL (reference sequence). This CDR3 is built from 15 residues. The germline V and J ends were trimmed by 3 bases and 2 bases, with 14 bases remaining between them.

J is TRBJ2-3 and V is TRBV6-6, with no clear D. Trimming took off 2 bases at V and 4 bases at J, with 4 bases between the two ends. Per germline, CDR1 MNHNY and CDR2 SVGAGI (reference sequence). This CDR3 has 12 residues. This CDR3 reads CASSYMADTQYF. The CDR3 nucleotides are TGTGCCAGCAGTTACATGGCAGATACGCAGTATTTT.

CDR3 nucleotides: TGTGCCAGCAGCCGCACCCCTCAAGGGGATGGCTACACCTTC. Protein sequence: CASSRTPQGDGYTF. J is TRBJ1-2 and V is TRBV13; possibly TRBD1 for D (5 bases). CDR3 length: 14 residues. Germline values: CDR1 PRHDT, CDR2 FYEKMQ (reference sequence). V gave up 5 bases and J gave up 6 bases, with 16 bases separating them.

The chain joins TRBV24-1 to TRBJ2-1; D possibly matches TRBD1 or TRBD2 (5 bases each). Trimming removed 4 bases at V and 3 bases at J, with 9 bases between. Germline-derived CDR1 and CDR2 are KGHDR and SFDVKD. CDR3 length equals 14 residues. CDR3 protein: CATSEGTYYNEQFF. The CDR3 DNA is TGTGCCACCAGTGAAGGGACCTACTACAATGAGCAGTTCTTC.

This clonotype came up a few times. The genes are TRBV5-1 and TRBJ2-5; D possibly uses TRBD1 or TRBD2 (6 bases each). This CDR3 contains 14 residues. The germline CDR1 and CDR2 sequences are SGHRS and YFSETQ. The germline V and J ends were trimmed by 2 bases and 1 base, with 9 bases remaining between them. Here the CDR3 DNA reads TGCGCCAGCAGCTTAGGGGGGATCCAAGAGACCCAGTACTTC. Protein product: CASSLGGIQETQYF.

The chain joins TRBV3-1 to TRBJ1-1, with a tentative D call TRBD1 (5 bases). Deletions cut 2 bases from V and 5 bases from J, with 15 bases between. Germline values: CDR1 LGHDT, CDR2 YNNKEL (reference sequence). The CDR3 has 15 amino acids. CDR3 nucleotides: TGTGCCAGCAGCCAAAACTCCGCACCAGGGACTGAAGCTTTCTTT. Residues: CASSQNSAPGTEAFF.

This chain links TRBV6-2 or TRBV6-3 with TRBJ2-7; TRBD2 matches at 13 bases. The V gene end was trimmed by 6 bases and the J gene end by 7 bases; junction bases not matched to a gene: 6. Germline loops: CDR1 MNHEY, CDR2 SVGEGT. The CDR3 contains 14 residues. CDR3 region: CASRPGLAGWEQYF. CDR3 DNA sequence: TGTGCCAGCAGACCGGGACTAGCGGGATGGGAGCAGTACTTC.

The CDR3 coding sequence is TGTGCCAGCATTACCCGGGACATGGGGTGGCCCCAGCATTTT. Its protein product is CASITRDMGWPQHF. The chain couples TRBV28 to TRBJ1-5, with a tentative D call TRBD1 (6 bases). CDR3 length: 14 amino acids. In germline, CDR1 is MDHEN, CDR2 SYDVKM. Between the trimmed V and J ends, which lost 7 bases and 9 bases, there was a span of 19 bases.

The J gene is TRBJ2-7, the V gene TRBV7-8; TRBD1 is a possible D gene (6 bases). This CDR3 contains 12 residues. V dropped 5 bases and J dropped 6 bases, with 11 bases sitting between them. CDR1 SGHVS and CDR2 FQNEAQ come from the germline V gene. CDR3 DNA sequence: TGTGCCAGCAGCGCTGGACAGCGCGAGCAGTACGTC. Its translation is CASSAGQREQYV.

The rearrangement uses TRBV4-3 and TRBJ2-3; TRBD1 matches at 7 bases. V dropped 6 bases and J dropped 2; count of bases not matched to a gene: 2. Germline CDR1 reads LGHNA; CDR2 reads YSLEER. CDR3 length: 13 residues. The CDR3 DNA reads as TGCGCCAGCAGGGGGACAGCCACAGATACGCAGTATTTT. Translated, it gives CASRGTATDTQYF.